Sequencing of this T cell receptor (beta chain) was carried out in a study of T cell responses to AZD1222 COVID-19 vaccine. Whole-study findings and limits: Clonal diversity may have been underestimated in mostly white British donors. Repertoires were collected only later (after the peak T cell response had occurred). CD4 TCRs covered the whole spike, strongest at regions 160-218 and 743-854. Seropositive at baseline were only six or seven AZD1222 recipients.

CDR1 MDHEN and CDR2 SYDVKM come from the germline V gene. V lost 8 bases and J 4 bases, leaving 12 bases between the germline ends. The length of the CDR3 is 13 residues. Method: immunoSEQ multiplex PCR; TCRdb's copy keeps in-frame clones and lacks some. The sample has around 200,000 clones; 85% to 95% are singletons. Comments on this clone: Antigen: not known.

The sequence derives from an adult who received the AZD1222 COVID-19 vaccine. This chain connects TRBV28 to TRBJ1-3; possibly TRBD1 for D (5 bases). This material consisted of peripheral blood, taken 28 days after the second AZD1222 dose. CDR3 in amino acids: CASLSGMGNTIYF. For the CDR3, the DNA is TGTGCCAGCCTCTCAGGGATGGGAAACACCATATATTTT.